These 16 T cell receptor beta chains came from one sample sequenced in a study of T cell responses to AZD1222 COVID-19 vaccine. Only in-frame clones appear in the TCRdb table, and some are missing; sequencing was by immunoSEQ multiplex PCR. The profile shows more than 120,000 clones, approximately 86% of them singletons. Sequencing used peripheral blood, obtained 28 days after the second AZD1222 dose. The origin of the receptors is an adult who received the AZD1222 COVID-19 vaccine.

The chain employs TRBV13 and TRBJ2-7; TRBD1 aligns across 9 bases. Unmatched junction bases numbered 15, after V lost 3 bases and J lost 6 bases. Germline V gives CDR1 PRHDT, CDR2 FYEKMQ (reference sequence). The CDR3 loop spans 17 amino acids. CDR3 DNA: TGTGCCAGCAGCTTTTATACGGGACAGGGTTTTCCAGGCGAGCAGTACTTC. Translation: CASSFYTGQGFPGEQYF.

The sample holds a few counts of this clone. This chain connects TRBV5-1 to TRBJ2-7; 9 positions match TRBD1. CDR1 SGHRS and CDR2 YFSETQ come from the germline V gene. CDR3 length: 16 residues. With 2 bases clipped from V and 3 bases from J, the junction kept 9 bases outside the gene matches. CDR3 amino acids: CASSFGRTGGNYEQYF. DNA of the CDR3: TGCGCCAGCAGCTTTGGCAGAACAGGGGGCAACTACGAGCAGTACTTC.

J is TRBJ2-2 and V is TRBV28; D could derive from TRBD1 or TRBD2 (6 bases each). The germline V gene encodes CDR1 MDHEN and CDR2 SYDVKM. This CDR3 is built from 15 residues. V lost 7 bases and J 4 bases, leaving 16 bases between the germline ends. The CDR3 is CASIGGGQRTGELFF. CDR3 bases: TGTGCCAGCATCGGTGGGGGGCAGCGCACCGGGGAGCTGTTTTTT.

This sequence joins TRBV19 and TRBJ1-2; maybe TRBD1 (6 bases). This CDR3 region has 13 residues. Trimming stripped 6 bases from V and 1 base from J, with 9 bases between. Per the germline V gene, CDR1 is LNHDA and CDR2 is SQIVND (reference sequence). This CDR3 reads CASSGQLNYGYTF. The CDR3 DNA reads as TGTGCCAGTAGCGGACAGCTTAACTATGGCTACACCTTC.

This chain joins TRBV2 and TRBJ2-7; perhaps TRBD1 as D (5 bases). There are 14 residues in the CDR3. V dropped 6 bases and J dropped 0 bases, with 12 bases sitting between them. In germline, CDR1 is SNHLY, CDR2 FYNNEI. The CDR3 here is CASSQGWSSYEQYF. The CDR3, as DNA: TGTGCCAGCAGCCAGGGTTGGAGCTCCTACGAGCAGTACTTC.

The chain combines TRBV7-8 with TRBJ2-3; 7 bases map to TRBD2. The CDR3 totals 15 residues. The V gene's germline CDR1 is SGHVS and CDR2 FQNEAQ. V was clipped by 1 base and J by 1 base; unmatched bases: 2. As DNA, the CDR3 is TGTGCCAGCAGCTTAGTTCTAGCGGGCACAGATACGCAGTATTTT. Its translation: CASSLVLAGTDTQYF.

The chain is built from TRBV5-1 and TRBJ2-5; possibly TRBD2 for D (6 bases). This CDR3 has 13 amino acids. Germline CDR1 is SGHRS and CDR2 is YFSETQ. V shed 1 base and J shed 6 bases, with 10 bases lying between them. As DNA, the CDR3 is TGCGCCAGCAGCTTGAGCGGGTCGCAGACCCAGTACTTC. Translation gives CASSLSGSQTQYF.

The chain couples TRBV30 to TRBJ2-7, with no clear D. The V gene lost 0 bases and the J gene lost 2 bases, with 14 bases spanning the gap. The CDR3 is made up of 15 amino acids. Germline CDR1 and CDR2: GTSNPN and SVGIG (reference sequence). CDR3 protein: CAWSVRFHGAYEQYF. The DNA of the CDR3 is TGTGCCTGGAGTGTACGTTTTCATGGAGCCTACGAGCAGTACTTC.

The chain joins TRBV4-1 to TRBJ1-6; 9 nucleotides match TRBD1. J was trimmed by 9 bases and V by 4 bases; bases with no gene match: 10. The CDR3 runs to 16 residues. Germline-derived CDR1 and CDR2 are MGHRA and YSYEKL. The CDR3 reads CASSPPAGTGLSPLHF. CDR3 DNA sequence: TGCGCCAGCAGCCCCCCAGCAGGGACAGGGCTTTCACCCCTCCACTTT.

The rearrangement joins TRBV18 to TRBJ1-4; 9 positions agree with TRBD1. The germline V gene has CDR1 KGHSH and CDR2 LQKENI. V was clipped by 4 bases and J by 8 bases; unmatched bases: 5. The CDR3 runs 14 residues. The CDR3 region is CASSRDRVAEKLFF. In nucleotides, the CDR3 is TGTGCCAGCTCACGGGACAGGGTAGCCGAAAAACTGTTTTTT.

The V call is TRBV30, the J call TRBJ2-5; D call uncertain. Trimming removed 0 bases at V and 1 base at J, with 3 bases between. The CDR3 has 12 residues. The germline V gene encodes CDR1 GTSNPN and CDR2 SVGIG (reference sequence). CDR3 region: CAWSVTQETQYF. In DNA, the CDR3 is TGTGCCTGGAGTGTAACCCAAGAGACCCAGTACTTC.

The chain has TRBV6-1 and TRBJ2-2; a weak D match, TRBD1 (5 bases). With 2 bases removed from V and 5 bases from J, the gap between germline ends came to 15 bases. The germline V gene has CDR1 MNHNS and CDR2 SASEGT. The CDR3 is made up of 16 amino acids. CDR3 protein: CASSERGKTLTGELFF. Here the CDR3 DNA reads TGTGCCAGCAGTGAAAGGGGCAAGACGTTGACCGGGGAGCTGTTTTTT.

The chain links TRBV7-6 to TRBJ2-2; D remains unclear. CDR1 SGHVS and CDR2 FNYEAQ come from the germline V gene. The CDR3 totals 13 residues. V gave up 2 bases and J gave up 7 bases, with 8 bases separating them. The CDR3: CASSLSGNGELFF. The CDR3 DNA sequence: TGTGCCAGCAGCTTAAGTGGGAACGGGGAGCTGTTTTTT.

The V gene is TRBV6-6, the J gene TRBJ1-1; D not resolved. The CDR3 consists of 12 residues. V was pared by 0 bases and J by 8 bases, with 7 bases between. Germline CDR1 reads MNHNY; CDR2 reads SVGAGI (reference sequence). The CDR3 DNA sequence: TGTGCCAGCAGTTACTCGATCGGGGAAGCTTTCTTT. Amino acids: CASSYSIGEAFF.

The chain employs TRBV30 and TRBJ1-2; TRBD1 is a possible D gene (6 bases). CDR1 is GTSNPN and CDR2 is SVGIG in the germline V gene (reference sequence). Trimming took 1 base from V and 6 from J, leaving 18 bases between them. The CDR3 spans 15 residues. The CDR3 sequence is CAWSGLGRGLDGYTF. In nucleotides, the CDR3 is TGTGCCTGGAGTGGACTGGGCAGGGGTCTGGATGGCTACACCTTC.

This clone was recorded only once. CDR3 amino acids: CASSPGREGNQPQHF. DNA for the CDR3: TGTGCCAGCTCACCAGGCAGGGAGGGCAATCAGCCCCAGCATTTT. This chain links TRBV18 with TRBJ1-5; a possible D gene is TRBD1 (5 bases). The ends were cut back, 2 bases at V and 2 bases at J, with 10 bases in the middle. This CDR3 contains 15 residues. CDR1 KGHSH and CDR2 LQKENI come from the germline V gene.